The 15 T cell receptor beta chains below come from one sample, sequenced in a study of shared clonotypes between healthy human individuals. Here immunoSEQ multiplex PCR was the method, and the copy in TCRdb shows in-frame clones only, minus some. The table records 2.3 million or so clones, over 85% of them present only once. The source material was naive CD4+ T cells from PBMCs. Subset given: CD45RA+ positively selected. Receptor source: a man between 18 and 29 years old in good health. Some clones in this sample may be carry-over from other donors' samples.

The chain couples TRBV5-6 to TRBJ2-3, with D unresolved. This CDR3 comprises 13 residues. The germline CDR1 and CDR2 sequences are SGHDT and YYEEEE. Trimming cost V 2 bases and J 6 bases, with 10 bases left between them. CDR3 DNA sequence: TGTGCCAGCAGCTTCCTACTTACCGATACGCAGTATTTT. Its protein product is CASSFLLTDTQYF.

CDR3 sequence (DNA): TGCAGCGTTGAAGATATCAGGGTGAATGAGCAGTTCTTC. Its protein product is CSVEDIRVNEQFF. The chain recombines TRBV29-1 with TRBJ2-1; possible D gene TRBD1, 5 bases. The CDR3 has 13 amino acids. With 0 bases removed from V and 7 bases from J, the gap between germline ends came to 10 bases. Germline values: CDR1 SQVTM, CDR2 ANQGSEA.

The genes are TRBV19 and TRBJ2-1, with D perhaps assigned TRBD1 or TRBD2 (5 bases each). V was shortened by 3 bases and J by 0 bases, with 18 bases between the two germline ends. The V gene's germline CDR1 is LNHDA and CDR2 SQIVND (reference sequence). This CDR3 spans 18 amino acids. The chain's CDR3 is CASSMGGGAVSSYNEQFF. For the CDR3, the DNA is TGTGCCAGTAGTATGGGTGGGGGAGCGGTCAGCTCCTACAATGAGCAGTTCTTC.

The chain couples TRBV6-6 to TRBJ1-2; D not certain. Trimming pared 5 bases from V and 7 bases from J, leaving 14 bases between. CDR1 is MNHNY, CDR2 SVGAGI, per germline (reference sequence). The CDR3 covers 13 residues. The CDR3 DNA reads TGTGCCAGCAGTCCGAGCGTGGGAGTTGGCTACACCTTC. This gives the protein CASSPSVGVGYTF.

The chain carries TRBV6-1 and TRBJ2-2; D perhaps matches TRBD1 (5 bases). V was cut by 6 bases and J by 6 bases, with 11 bases left in between. In germline, CDR1 is MNHNS, CDR2 SASEGT. CDR3 size: 13 residues. This CDR3 is CASRGHISGELFF. The CDR3 coding sequence is TGTGCCAGCAGAGGACACATCTCCGGGGAGCTGTTTTTT.

The chain joins TRBV5-4 to TRBJ2-1, with TRBD2 identical over 7 bases. The CDR3 has 15 amino acids. V trimming: 4 bases; J trimming: 10 bases; junction bases outside the gene matches: 14. CDR1 is SGHNT, CDR2 YYREEE, per germline (reference sequence). DNA for the CDR3: TGTGCCAGCAGCCCCCCGGGACTAACCCTCCAGGAGCAGTTCTTC. Its translation is CASSPPGLTLQEQFF.

On this clone itself: Other DNA sequences from this sample encode an identical CDR3 as well. The rearrangement links TRBV4-2 to TRBJ1-3; D not resolved. Trimming removed 0 bases at V and 4 bases at J, with 10 bases between. The CDR3 has 15 residues. The V gene's germline CDR1 is LGHNA and CDR2 YNFKEQ. The CDR3 DNA sequence: TGTGCCAGCAGCCAAGATCTAACGGAAGGAAACACCATATATTTT. Amino acids: CASSQDLTEGNTIYF.

This rearrangement joins TRBV10-3 to TRBJ2-5, with D unresolved. The length of the CDR3 is 12 residues. The germline V and J ends were trimmed by 5 bases and 5 bases, with 9 bases remaining between them. Per germline, CDR1 ENHRY and CDR2 SYGVKD. CDR3 DNA: TGTGCCATCAGTCGGTCTCAGGAGACCCAGTACTTC. This sequence encodes CAISRSQETQYF.

This clone occurred a few times. This chain uses TRBV6-5 with TRBJ2-7, with D perhaps TRBD1 or TRBD2 (5 bases each). Germline V lookup: CDR1 MNHEY, CDR2 SVGAGI. V lost 7 bases and J 6 bases, leaving 13 bases between the germline ends. The CDR3 is made up of 12 amino acids. The CDR3 region has the DNA TGTGCCAGCACCTCCGGGACGGGCGAGCAGTACTTC. This sequence encodes CASTSGTGEQYF.

The V gene is TRBV4-1, the J gene TRBJ2-5, with D tentatively TRBD1 (5 bases). The V end was cut by 0 bases, the J end by 4 bases, with 18 bases between. From germline, CDR1 is MGHRA and CDR2 YSYEKL. There are 17 residues in the CDR3. The CDR3 protein is CASSQDLGRIRAETQYF. In DNA form, the CDR3 reads TGCGCCAGCAGCCAAGATCTGGGGCGGATCAGGGCAGAGACCCAGTACTTC.

The chain couples TRBV5-1 to TRBJ2-3; D is perhaps TRBD1 (6 bases). V was clipped by 7 bases and J by 6 bases, with 21 bases between them. CDR1 and CDR2 (germline): SGHRS, YFSETQ. The CDR3 has 15 residues. The CDR3 DNA follows: TGCGCCAGCTCAGGCCAGGGACAAGACTTCGATACGCAGTATTTT. It translates to CASSGQGQDFDTQYF. Looking up the rest from reference TRBV5-1 and TRBJ2-3 gives the full variable domain: KAGVTQTPRYLIKTRGQQVTLSCSPISGHRSVSWYQQTPGQGLQFLFEYFSETQRNKGNFPGRFSGRQFSNSRSEMNVSTLELGDSALYLCASSGQGQDFDTQYFGPGTRLTVL.

The CDR3 spells CASSGGQNLYEQYF. Here the CDR3 DNA reads TGTGCCAGCAGTGGCGGACAGAACCTCTACGAGCAGTACTTC. The rearrangement links TRBV6-1 to TRBJ2-7; D is perhaps TRBD1 (6 bases). The ends were cut back, 4 bases at V and 3 bases at J, with 13 bases in the middle. This CDR3 comprises 14 residues. The germline CDR1 and CDR2 sequences are MNHNS and SASEGT.

About this clone itself: The same CDR3 can be traced to other DNA sequences in this sample. V is TRBV18 and J is TRBJ2-7; the match to TRBD2 covers 7 bases. CDR1 and CDR2 from the germline V gene are KGHSH and LQKENI. J gave up 3 bases and V 0 bases, and 5 bases lay outside the gene matches. The CDR3 consists of 15 residues. The CDR3 sequence: CASSPPSGQSYEQYF. CDR3 coding DNA: TGTGCCAGCTCACCACCTAGCGGGCAGAGCTACGAGCAGTACTTC.

The chain links TRBV5-1 to TRBJ1-4; D is undetermined. Germline CDR1 and CDR2: SGHRS and YFSETQ. Between the trimmed V and J ends, which lost 7 bases and 3 bases, there was a span of 13 bases. The CDR3 has 14 residues. CDR3 region: CASRPLPSNEKLFF. CDR3 sequence (DNA): TGCGCCAGCCGGCCTCTTCCTTCTAATGAAAAACTGTTTTTT.

The chain couples TRBV5-1 to TRBJ2-3; D could derive from TRBD1 or TRBD2 (6 bases each). This CDR3 is built from 16 residues. Trimming took off 1 base at V and 3 bases at J, with 15 bases between the two ends. Germline values: CDR1 SGHRS, CDR2 YFSETQ. The CDR3 sequence is CASSLMTRGLTDTQYF. DNA for the CDR3: TGCGCCAGCAGCTTGATGACACGGGGGCTGACAGATACGCAGTATTTT. Together with reference TRBV5-1 and TRBJ2-3, the CDR3 gives the full variable domain: KAGVTQTPRYLIKTRGQQVTLSCSPISGHRSVSWYQQTPGQGLQFLFEYFSETQRNKGNFPGRFSGRQFSNSRSEMNVSTLELGDSALYLCASSLMTRGLTDTQYFGPGTRLTVL.